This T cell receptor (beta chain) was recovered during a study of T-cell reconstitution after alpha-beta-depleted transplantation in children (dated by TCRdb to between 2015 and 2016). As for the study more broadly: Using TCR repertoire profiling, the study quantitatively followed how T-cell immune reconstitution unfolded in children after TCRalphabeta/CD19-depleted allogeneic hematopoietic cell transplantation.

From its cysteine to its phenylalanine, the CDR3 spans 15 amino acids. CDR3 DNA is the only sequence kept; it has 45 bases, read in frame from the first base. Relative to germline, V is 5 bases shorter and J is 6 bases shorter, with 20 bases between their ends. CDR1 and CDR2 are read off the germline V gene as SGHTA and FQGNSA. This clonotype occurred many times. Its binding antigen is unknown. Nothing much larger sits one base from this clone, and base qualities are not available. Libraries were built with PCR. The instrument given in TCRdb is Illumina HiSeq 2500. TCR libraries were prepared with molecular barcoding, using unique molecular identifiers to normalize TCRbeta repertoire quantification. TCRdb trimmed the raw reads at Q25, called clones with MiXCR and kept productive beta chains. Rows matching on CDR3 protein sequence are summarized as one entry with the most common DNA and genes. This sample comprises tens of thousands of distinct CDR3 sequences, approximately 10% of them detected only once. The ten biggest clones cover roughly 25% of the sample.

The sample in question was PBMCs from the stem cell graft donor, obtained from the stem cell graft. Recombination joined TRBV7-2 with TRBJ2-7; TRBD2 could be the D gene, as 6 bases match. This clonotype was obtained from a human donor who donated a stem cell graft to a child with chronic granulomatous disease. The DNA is TGTGCCAGCAGCCCCCCCGCCCGGAGGGTCGCCGAGCAGTACTTC. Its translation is CASSPPARRVAEQYF.